This T cell receptor beta chain is drawn from a study of CD8 T cells in Susac syndrome (dated by TCRdb to the late 2010s). About the study as a whole: Of the Susac syndrome patients who were sequenced, more than five had clinically active disease and about 8 were in clinical remission. At the time of blood withdrawal, Susac syndrome patients were either therapy-naive, taking corticosteroids (with some also receiving IVIg), or on IVIg alone. The study used repertoire sequencing to test whether antigen drove CD8+ T cell activation and differentiation in Susac syndrome. Clonality of the CD8+ T cell repertoire was compared between around 13 healthy donors, approximately 14 Susac syndrome patients and approximately 16 multiple sclerosis patients. Study-level results and caveats: Susac syndrome CD8+ repertoires showed clonal expansion, highest in CD8+ TEMRA cells and greater in clinically active than remitting patients. The study acknowledged that relatively few individuals were included in the TCR sequencing and HLA analysis. Looking at Susac-specific public clones, the researchers identified some 16 in the total CD8+ repertoire and five or six in the CD8+ TEMRA repertoire.

Peripheral blood CD8+ and CD4+ T cells from healthy donors, Susac syndrome patients and multiple sclerosis patients were profiled by high-throughput TCR beta sequencing. Recently defined diagnostic criteria for definite or probable disease were met by the Susac syndrome patients. CD8+ TEMRA cells were enriched by FACS, while bulk CD8+ and CD4+ T cells were purified by magnetic negative isolation. Blood was collected in EDTA tubes and processed within 24 hours, with PBMCs isolated through density gradient centrifugation. PBMCs intended for TCR sequencing were cryopreserved in liquid nitrogen and thawed later in a water bath at 37 degrees C. Purity of sorted or isolated CD4+, CD8+ and CD8+ TEMRA cells was at least 90%. RNA was extracted using the RNeasy kit, and roughly 0.45 to 1 ug of the RNA was reverse transcribed with random hexamers. The immunoSEQ multiplex PCR assay, which covers 54 Vbeta and 13 Jbeta segments, was used to amplify TCR beta CDR3 regions. To correct PCR amplification bias, a synthetic template baseline was used for both primer optimization and computational correction. From the authors' description of their analysis: Reads were annotated to V, D and J genes per IMGT and analyzed with immunoSEQ Analyzer, keeping only productive sequences. Clonality was computed as one minus Shannon entropy normalized by log2 of the number of productive unique sequences. For each patient and control, public and private clones were evaluated among the 100 most prevalent clones. Clones were defined as Susac-specific if absent from the healthy and MS cohorts, from 900 to 1,300 published viral clones and from other ImmuneACCESS disease sequences. TCRdb passed the public sequencing reads through fastp at Q25 and MiXCR, retaining productive beta sequences. Rows merge per CDR3 protein into single entries with the most common DNA and genes. It is TCRdb's table, rather than the study itself, that gives the V and J calls and clone size. The sample table holds approximately 49,000 distinct CDR3 sequences, of which approximately 95% were seen once. Jointly, the top ten make up less than 0.9% of the sample.

This clonotype was recorded only once. The target of this receptor is not known. No base qualities exist here, and no much larger clone lies one base off it. One read amounts to weak evidence. Sequencing was carried out using CD8+ T cells from PBMCs. The source is a human donor with Susac syndrome.

The CDR3 sequence is CASSPTGVGETQYF. Read as DNA, the sequence is TGTGCCAGTAGTCCCACCGGGGTTGGAGAGACCCAGTACTTC. The sequence is built from TRBV19 and TRBJ2-5, with TRBD2 as a weak D call on 5 bases. Cut back by 5 bases and 4 bases, the V and J ends lie 14 bases apart. CDR1 LNHDA and CDR2 SQIVND were looked up in the germline V gene (reference sequence). The CDR3 contains 14 residues, cysteine and phenylalanine counted. The retained sequence is limited to the CDR3, 42 bases, with the frame set at the first base.